This entry describes one T cell receptor (beta chain). Its antigen is as yet unknown. The sample belongs to a study of shared clonotypes between healthy human individuals. V lost 5 bases and J lost 12, with 20 bases in between. The CDR3 extends over 13 amino acids. CDR1 and CDR2 from the germline V gene are SQVTM and ANQGSEA. Study-wide results and limits: Clonotypes which were not shared had lower generation probabilities than clonotypes that all four donors shared. Large sequencing depth failed to make sorted-subset sequencing complete, rarefaction showed.

Only in-frame clones appear in the TCRdb table, and some are missing; sequencing was by immunoSEQ multiplex PCR. The sample includes roughly 2.1 million clones, more than 85% of them seen just once. Naivety among CD8 cells was defined by CD45RO negativity and positive CCR7 selection, thereby excluding terminally differentiated effector memory CD45RA+ cells. The clonotype comes from a man aged 18 to 29 in good health. Some clones in this sample may be carry-over from other donors' samples. What was sequenced was naive CD8+ T cells from PBMCs. This chain uses TRBV29-1 with TRBJ2-1; D might be TRBD2 (5 bases). The DNA for the CDR3 is TGCAGCGTTAGGACTCCACTCTACAACGTGCAGTTCTTC. Protein sequence: CSVRTPLYNVQFF.